This TCR beta chain is from a study of blood T cell repertoires in COVID-19. For the study at large: Material from acute and convalescent COVID-19 was sourced from the United States, Italy and Spain. In each case, the material was cDNA or gDNA derived from T cells, B-cell-depleted T cells, or PBMCs.

Clinical history as reported by participants underpinned cohort assignment. Source study methods: Cell counts per sample came from amplifying reference gene primers. The method was immunoSEQ multiplex PCR; TCRdb's version includes in-frame clones alone and lacks a portion of them. V and J calls and clone size are copied from that table; D and trimming were computed from the DNA. The top ten hold 15% to 20% of the sample, which has some 160,000 clones, 70% to 80% seen once. CDR1 and CDR2 from the germline V gene are SGHRS and YFSETQ. V was clipped by 1 base and J by 6 bases; unmatched bases: 7. The CDR3 loop spans 16 amino acids.

Specimen: PBMCs or T cells enriched from blood (not recorded which). The J gene is TRBJ2-1, the V gene TRBV5-1; 10 positions match TRBD2. The TCR was taken from a woman in her 70s in a cohort exposed to, infected with or recovered from COVID-19 (not recorded which). The CDR3 loop reads CASSLYGTSAINEQFF. CDR3 coding DNA: TGCGCCAGCAGCTTGTATGGGACTAGCGCGATCAATGAGCAGTTCTTC.